Sequencing of this TCR beta chain was carried out in a study of blood T cell repertoires in COVID-19. Whole-study context: Material from acute and convalescent COVID-19 was sourced from the United States, Italy and Spain. T cells, B-cell-depleted T cells, or PBMCs supplied cDNA or gDNA.

V lost 2 bases to trimming and J lost 5 bases; unmatched junction nucleotides: 6. Germline-derived CDR1 and CDR2 are KGHDR and SFDVKD. The CDR3 spans 15 residues. In the authors' methods: Amplifying reference gene primers gave estimates of nucleated cell counts. Produced via immunoSEQ multiplex PCR; TCRdb's table is partial and in-frame only. V, J and clone size are those of that table, while D and trimming were read from the DNA. The data show 210,000 or so clones, about 83% seen once. The sequence was collected from a woman in her forties or fifties with active or convalescent COVID-19. The sequencing input was peripheral blood. This chain uses TRBV24-1 with TRBJ2-5; 8 bases align to TRBD1. The CDR3: CATSDWTGMEETQYF. CDR3 coding DNA: TGTGCCACCAGTGATTGGACAGGGATGGAGGAGACCCAGTACTTC.